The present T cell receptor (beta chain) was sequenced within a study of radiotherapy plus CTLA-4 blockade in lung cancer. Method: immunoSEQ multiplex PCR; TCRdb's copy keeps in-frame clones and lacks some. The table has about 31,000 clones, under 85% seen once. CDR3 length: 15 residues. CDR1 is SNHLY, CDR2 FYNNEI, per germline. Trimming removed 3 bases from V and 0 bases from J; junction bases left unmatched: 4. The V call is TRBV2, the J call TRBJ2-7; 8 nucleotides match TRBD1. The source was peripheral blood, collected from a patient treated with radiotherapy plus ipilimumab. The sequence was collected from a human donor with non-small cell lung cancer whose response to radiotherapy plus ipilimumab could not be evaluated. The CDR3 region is CASSDRGRISYEQYF. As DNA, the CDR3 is TGTGCCAGCAGTGACAGGGGGCGGATCTCCTACGAGCAGTACTTC. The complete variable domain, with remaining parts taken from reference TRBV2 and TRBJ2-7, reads EPEVTQTPSHQVTQMGQEVILRCVPISNHLYFYWYRQILGQKVEFLVSFYNNEISEKSEIFDDQFSVERPDGSNFTLKIRSTKLEDSAMYFCASSDRGRISYEQYFGPGTRLTVT.